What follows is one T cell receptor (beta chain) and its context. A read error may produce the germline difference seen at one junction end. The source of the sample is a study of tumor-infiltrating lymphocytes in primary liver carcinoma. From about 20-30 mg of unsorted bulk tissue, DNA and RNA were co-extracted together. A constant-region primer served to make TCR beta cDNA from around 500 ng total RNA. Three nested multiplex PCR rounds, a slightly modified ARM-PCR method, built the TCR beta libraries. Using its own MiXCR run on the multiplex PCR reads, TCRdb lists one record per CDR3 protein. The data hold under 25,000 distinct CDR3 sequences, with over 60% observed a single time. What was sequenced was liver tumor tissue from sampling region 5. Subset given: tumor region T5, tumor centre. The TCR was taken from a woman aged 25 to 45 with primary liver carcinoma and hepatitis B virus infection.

This CDR3 is CASSTTRRQETEYF. Written as DNA, the CDR3 is TGCGCCAGTAGCACGACGAGGAGGCAAGAGACCGAGTACTTC. The rearrangement joins TRBV4-3 to TRBJ2-5; D possibly corresponds to TRBD2 (5 bases). Germline V gene sequence: CDR1 LGHNA, CDR2 YSLEER. This CDR3 region has 14 residues.